This section outlines one T cell receptor beta chain sequence together with its context. Its target is unknown. There are 14 residues in the CDR3. Germline CDR1 SQVTM, CDR2 ANQGSEA. Trimming at V came to 1 base and at J to 4 bases, leaving 5 bases not matched to a gene. The data originate from a study of T cells in localized non-small cell lung cancer. Overall study findings and caveats: It remains possible that heterogeneity exists, since only one tumor region was sequenced. The study linked higher blood T cell density to longer overall survival.

Here immunoSEQ multiplex PCR was the method, and the copy in TCRdb shows in-frame clones only, minus some. The sample includes some 5,000 clones, under 60% of them seen just once. This receptor was obtained from a male donor aged 60 or older with stage I squamous cell lung carcinoma. The sequences come from lymph node tissue, collected before any cancer treatment. V and J are TRBV29-1 and TRBJ1-2; 8 bases match TRBD1. The CDR3 region has the DNA TGCAGCGTTGAAGTCGGACAGGGCTTCTATGGCTACACCTTC. Translated: CSVEVGQGFYGYTF.